A single sample gave rise to the 10 T cell receptor beta chains below, sequenced in a study of blood T cell repertoires in COVID-19. Clones were sequenced by immunoSEQ multiplex PCR, and TCRdb holds only the in-frame ones, with some missing. The sample carries over 100,000 clones, about 89% recorded once. Sequenced input: peripheral blood. These receptors came from a human donor in a cohort sampled during active COVID-19.

The rearrangement joins TRBV7-9 to TRBJ2-3; no clear D gene. Trimming stripped 4 bases from V and 2 bases from J, with 16 bases between. Germline V gives CDR1 SEHNR, CDR2 FQNEAQ (reference sequence). The CDR3 is 16 amino acids. The CDR3 DNA sequence: TGTGCCAGCAGCTCCTCTGGGCTATTCCTCACAGATACGCAGTATTTT. This gives the protein CASSSSGLFLTDTQYF.

The chain joins TRBV9 to TRBJ2-3; D perhaps matches TRBD2 (5 bases). The CDR3 has 16 amino acids. Between the trimmed V and J ends, which lost 4 bases and 0 bases, there was a span of 15 bases. Germline CDR1 reads SGDLS; CDR2 reads YYNGEE. The chain's CDR3 is CASSKDVAPSTDTQYF. The CDR3 DNA reads as TGTGCCAGCAGCAAGGATGTAGCGCCGAGCACAGATACGCAGTATTTT.

The chain links TRBV6-2 or TRBV6-3 to TRBJ2-7; 11 nucleotides align to TRBD2. Germline CDR1 MNHEY, CDR2 SVGEGT. The ends lost 5 bases at V and 1 base at J; junction bases unmatched: 1. The CDR3 is 14 residues long. CDR3 region: CASSRLAGSYEQYF. The CDR3 DNA sequence: TGTGCCAGCAGTAGACTAGCGGGATCCTACGAGCAGTACTTC.

This clone was detected a few times. The rearrangement uses TRBV7-9 and TRBJ1-3; 9 bases match TRBD1. V dropped 0 bases and J dropped 2; count of bases not matched to a gene: 2. The CDR3 contains 16 residues. CDR1 and CDR2 from the germline V gene are SEHNR and FQNEAQ (reference sequence). CDR3 bases: TGTGCCAGCAGCTTAGCTGGGACAGGGACTGGAAACACCATATATTTT. Residues: CASSLAGTGTGNTIYF.

This rearrangement joins TRBV19 to TRBJ1-2; possible D gene TRBD1, 6 bases. V gave up 1 base and J gave up 8 bases, with 20 bases separating them. The CDR3 sequence is 16 residues long. CDR1 and CDR2 (germline): LNHDA, SQIVND (reference sequence). CDR3 DNA: TGTGCCAGTAGTATAGTAGGCACAGGGCCCGCCCGGGGCTACACCTTC. It is translated as CASSIVGTGPARGYTF.

V usage is TRBV3-1 (or the pseudogene TRBV3-2) and J usage is TRBJ2-6; D possibly corresponds to TRBD2 (7 bases). The germline CDR1 and CDR2 sequences are LGHDT and YNNKEL (reference sequence). The length of the CDR3 is 16 residues. V lost 4 bases and J lost 2, with 12 bases in between. The chain's CDR3 is CASSRAGGPGANVLTF. CDR3 DNA: TGTGCCAGCAGCCGGGCCGGGGGGCCTGGGGCCAACGTCCTGACTTTC.

The CDR3 here is CASSSHSEQYF. CDR3 nucleotide sequence: TGTGCCAGCAGTAGCCATAGCGAGCAGTACTTC. The chain employs TRBV6-2 or TRBV6-3 and TRBJ2-7; D not resolved. Germline CDR1 reads MNHEY; CDR2 reads SVGEGT. The CDR3 runs 11 residues. Between the trimmed V and J ends, which lost 5 bases and 6 bases, there was a span of 8 bases.

The chain recombines TRBV6-5 with TRBJ1-2; 9 positions agree with TRBD1. The CDR3 consists of 13 residues. Germline values: CDR1 MNHEY, CDR2 SVGAGI. The trim removed 4 bases at V and 8 bases at J, leaving 5 bases unmatched. CDR3 loop: CASSFRTGVGYTF. In DNA form, the CDR3 reads TGTGCCAGCAGTTTTCGGACAGGGGTAGGCTACACCTTC.

The V gene is TRBV11-2, the J gene TRBJ2-3; D is unresolved. The V end lost 2 bases, the J end lost 6 bases, and 9 bases lay between the germline ends. This CDR3 is 13 amino acids long. Germline assignment: CDR1 SGHAT and CDR2 FQNNGV. Written as DNA, the CDR3 is TGTGCCAGCAGCTTATCCTTCGGGGATACGCAGTATTTT. This codes for CASSLSFGDTQYF.

The chain combines TRBV7-2 with TRBJ2-1; TRBD2 matches 11 bases. The CDR3 extends over 16 amino acids. Per the germline V gene, CDR1 is SGHTA and CDR2 is FQGNSA. The V segment lost 3 bases and the J segment 9 bases; nucleotides outside the gene matches: 10. The CDR3 DNA follows: TGTGCCAGCAGCTTCGACCTAGCGGGGGGTAGCGGTGAGCAGTTCTTC. Translation gives CASSFDLAGGSGEQFF.